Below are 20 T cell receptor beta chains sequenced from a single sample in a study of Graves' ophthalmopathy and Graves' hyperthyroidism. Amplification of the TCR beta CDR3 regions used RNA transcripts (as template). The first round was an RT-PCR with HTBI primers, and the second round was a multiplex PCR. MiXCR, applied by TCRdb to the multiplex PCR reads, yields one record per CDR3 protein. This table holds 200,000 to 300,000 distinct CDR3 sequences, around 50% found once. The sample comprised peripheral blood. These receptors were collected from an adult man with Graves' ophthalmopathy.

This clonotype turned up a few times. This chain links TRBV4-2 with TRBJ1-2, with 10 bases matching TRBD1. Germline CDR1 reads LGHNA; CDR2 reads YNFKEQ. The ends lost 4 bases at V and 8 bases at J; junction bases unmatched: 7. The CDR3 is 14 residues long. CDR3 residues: CASSRTGGRSGYTF. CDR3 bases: TGTGCCAGCAGCCGGACAGGGGGGCGTTCGGGCTACACCTTC.

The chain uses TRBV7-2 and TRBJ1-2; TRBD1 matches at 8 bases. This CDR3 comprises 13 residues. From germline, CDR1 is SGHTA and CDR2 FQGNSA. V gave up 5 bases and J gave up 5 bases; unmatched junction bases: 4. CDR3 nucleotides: TGTGCCAGCAGCCATGGACAGGGATATGGCTACACCTTC. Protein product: CASSHGQGYGYTF.

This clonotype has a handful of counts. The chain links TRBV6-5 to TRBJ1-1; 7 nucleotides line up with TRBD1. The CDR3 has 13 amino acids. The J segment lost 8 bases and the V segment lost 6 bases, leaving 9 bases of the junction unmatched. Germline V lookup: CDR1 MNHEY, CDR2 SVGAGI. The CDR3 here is CASSLGTAGEAFF. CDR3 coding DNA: TGTGCCAGCAGCCTCGGGACAGCTGGCGAAGCTTTCTTT.

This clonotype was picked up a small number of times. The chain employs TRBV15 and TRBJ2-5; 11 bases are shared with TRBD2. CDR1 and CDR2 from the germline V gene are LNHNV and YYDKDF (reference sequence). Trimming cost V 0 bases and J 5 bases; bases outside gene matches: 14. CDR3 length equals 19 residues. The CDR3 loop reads CATSRDLVVAGGPRETQYF. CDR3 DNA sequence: TGTGCCACCAGCAGAGATCTCGTGGTAGCGGGAGGGCCGAGGGAGACCCAGTACTTC.

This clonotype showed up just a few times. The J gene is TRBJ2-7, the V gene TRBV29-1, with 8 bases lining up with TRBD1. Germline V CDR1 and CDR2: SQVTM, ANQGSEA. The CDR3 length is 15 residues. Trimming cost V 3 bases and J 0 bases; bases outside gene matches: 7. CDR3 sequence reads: CSVDSTGGSSYEQYF. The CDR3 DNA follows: TGCAGCGTTGACTCCACAGGGGGAAGCTCCTACGAGCAGTACTTC.

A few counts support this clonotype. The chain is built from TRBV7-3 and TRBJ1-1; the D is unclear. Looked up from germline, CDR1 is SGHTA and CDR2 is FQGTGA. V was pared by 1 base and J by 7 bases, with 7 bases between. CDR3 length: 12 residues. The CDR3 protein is CASSLSGGEAFF. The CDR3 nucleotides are TGTGCCAGCAGCTTAAGTGGCGGTGAAGCTTTCTTT. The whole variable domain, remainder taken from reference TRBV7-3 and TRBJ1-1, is GAGVSQTPSNKVTEKGKYVELRCDPISGHTALYWYRQSLGQGPEFLIYFQGTGAADDSGLPNDRFFAVRPEGSVSTLKIQRTERGDSAVYLCASSLSGGEAFFGQGTRLTVV.

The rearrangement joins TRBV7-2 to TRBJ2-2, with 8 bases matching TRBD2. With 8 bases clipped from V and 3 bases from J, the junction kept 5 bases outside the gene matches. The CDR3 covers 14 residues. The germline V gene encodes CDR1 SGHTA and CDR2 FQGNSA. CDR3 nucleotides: TGTGCCAGCTGGGCTAGCGGGTACACCGGGGAGCTGTTTTTT. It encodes CASWASGYTGELFF.

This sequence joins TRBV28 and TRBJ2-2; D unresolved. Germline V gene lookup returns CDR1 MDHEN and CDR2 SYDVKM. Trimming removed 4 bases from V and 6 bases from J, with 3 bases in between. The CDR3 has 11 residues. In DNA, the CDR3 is TGTGCCAGCAGTTGGTCCGGGGAGCTGTTTTTT. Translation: CASSWSGELFF.

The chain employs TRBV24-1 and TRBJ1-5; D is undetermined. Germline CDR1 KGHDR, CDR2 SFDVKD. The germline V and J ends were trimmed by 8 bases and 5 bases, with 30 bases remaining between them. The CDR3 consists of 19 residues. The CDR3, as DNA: TGTGCCACCACTTTCCCGACGGCCCCCGTCGCCGGGAGGGATCAGCCCCAGCATTTT. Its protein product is CATTFPTAPVAGRDQPQHF.

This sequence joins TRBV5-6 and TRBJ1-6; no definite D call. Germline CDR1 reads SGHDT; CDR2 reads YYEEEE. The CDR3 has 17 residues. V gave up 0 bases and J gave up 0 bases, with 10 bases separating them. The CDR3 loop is CASSLDPLSSYNSPLHF. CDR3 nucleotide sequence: TGTGCCAGCAGCTTGGACCCTTTGAGCTCCTATAATTCACCCCTCCACTTT. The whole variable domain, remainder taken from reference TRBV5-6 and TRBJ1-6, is DAGVTQSPTHLIKTRGQQVTLRCSPKSGHDTVSWYQQALGQGPQFIFQYYEEEERQRGNFPDRFSGHQFPNYSSELNVNALLLGDSALYLCASSLDPLSSYNSPLHFGNGTRLTVT.

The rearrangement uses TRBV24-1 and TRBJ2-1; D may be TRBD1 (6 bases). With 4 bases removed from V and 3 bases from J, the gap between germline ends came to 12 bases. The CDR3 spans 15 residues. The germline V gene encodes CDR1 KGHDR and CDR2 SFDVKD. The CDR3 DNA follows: TGTGCCACCAGTGACGGACAGTCGGTCTACAATGAGCAGTTCTTC. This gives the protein CATSDGQSVYNEQFF.

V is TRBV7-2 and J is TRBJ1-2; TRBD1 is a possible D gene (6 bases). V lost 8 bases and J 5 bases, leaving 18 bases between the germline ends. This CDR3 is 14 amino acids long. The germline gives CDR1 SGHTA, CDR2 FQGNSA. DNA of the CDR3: TGTGCCAGCGGCCCATACAGGGAGGTATATGGCTACACCTTC. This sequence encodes CASGPYREVYGYTF. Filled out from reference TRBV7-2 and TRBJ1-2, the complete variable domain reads GAGVSQSPSNKVTEKGKDVELRCDPISGHTALYWYRQSLGQGLEFLIYFQGNSAPDKSGLPSDRFSAERTGGSVSTLTIQRTQQEDSAVYLCASGPYREVYGYTFGSGTRLTVV.

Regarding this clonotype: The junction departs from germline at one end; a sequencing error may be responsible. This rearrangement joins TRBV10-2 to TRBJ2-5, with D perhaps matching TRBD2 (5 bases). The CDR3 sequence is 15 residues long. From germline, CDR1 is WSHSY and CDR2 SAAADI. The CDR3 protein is CASSSTRAPQETQYF. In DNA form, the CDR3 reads TGTGCCAGCAGTTCCACTAGGGCCCCCCAAGAGACCCAGTACTTC.

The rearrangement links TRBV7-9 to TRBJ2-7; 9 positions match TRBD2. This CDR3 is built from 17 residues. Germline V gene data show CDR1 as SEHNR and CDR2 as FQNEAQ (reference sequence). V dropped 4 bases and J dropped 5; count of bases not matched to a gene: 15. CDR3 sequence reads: CASSSPYSGSEGNEQYF. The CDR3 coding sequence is TGTGCCAGCAGCTCCCCCTATAGCGGGAGCGAGGGGAACGAGCAGTACTTC.

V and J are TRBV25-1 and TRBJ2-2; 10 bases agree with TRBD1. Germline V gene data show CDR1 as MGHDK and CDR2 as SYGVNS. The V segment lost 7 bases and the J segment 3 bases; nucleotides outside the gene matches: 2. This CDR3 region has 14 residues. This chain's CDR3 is CASTGTGDTGELFF. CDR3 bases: TGTGCCAGCACTGGGACAGGGGACACCGGGGAGCTGTTTTTT.

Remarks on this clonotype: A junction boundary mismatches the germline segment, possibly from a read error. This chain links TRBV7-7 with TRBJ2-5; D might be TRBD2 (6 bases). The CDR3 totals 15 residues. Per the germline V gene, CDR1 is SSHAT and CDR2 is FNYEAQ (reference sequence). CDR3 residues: CASSLSSGGQETQYF. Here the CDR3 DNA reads TGTGCTAGCAGCTTAAGTAGCGGAGGCCAAGAGACCCAGTACTTC.

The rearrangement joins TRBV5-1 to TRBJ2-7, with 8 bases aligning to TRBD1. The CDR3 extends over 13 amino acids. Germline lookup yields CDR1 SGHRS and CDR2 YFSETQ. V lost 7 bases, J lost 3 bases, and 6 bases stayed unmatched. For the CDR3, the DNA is TGCGCCAGCGGCCCTACAGGGGGCTACGAGCAGTACTTC. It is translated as CASGPTGGYEQYF.

The CDR3 loop is CASSIFTFNYGYTF. Here the CDR3 DNA reads TGTGCCAGTAGTATATTCACATTTAACTATGGCTACACCTTC. V usage is TRBV19 and J usage is TRBJ1-2, with D unclear. V lost 2 bases and J 1 base, leaving 8 bases between the germline ends. Germline loops: CDR1 LNHDA, CDR2 SQIVND (reference sequence). The CDR3 covers 14 residues.

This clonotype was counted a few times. CDR3 bases: TGTGCCAGCAGCCAAGGGTCCCGTTACGAGCAGTACTTC. Translation: CASSQGSRYEQYF. The chain recombines TRBV2 with TRBJ2-7; D is unresolved. This CDR3 spans 13 amino acids. V was clipped by 6 bases and J by 4 bases, with 13 bases between them. CDR1 is SNHLY, CDR2 FYNNEI, per germline.

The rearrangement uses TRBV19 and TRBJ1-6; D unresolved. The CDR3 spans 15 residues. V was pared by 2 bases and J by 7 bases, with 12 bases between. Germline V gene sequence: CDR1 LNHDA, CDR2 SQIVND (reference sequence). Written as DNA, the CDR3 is TGTGCCAGTAGTATATCGGGGTTCAGGAATTCACCCCTCCACTTT. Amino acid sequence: CASSISGFRNSPLHF.